Listed below are T cell receptor beta chains from one sample, sequenced in a study of cytomegalovirus exposure and HLA in healthy donors. Produced via immunoSEQ multiplex PCR; TCRdb's table is partial and in-frame only. The data hold 200,000 or so clones, with approximately 79% observed a single time. The sample consisted of PBMCs. The receptors derive from a middle-aged man in good health and CMV-seronegative. CDR3s include the opening cysteine and the closing phenylalanine or tryptophan. A D gene is named only where the DNA matches it firmly. Some rows have no size entry. The others give once, few or many, or a class for an expanded clone.

V gene: TRBV27; D gene: -; J gene: TRBJ1-3; clone size: once; CDR3 DNA: TGTGCCAGCAGTAAAGACTACTCTGGAAACACCATATATTTT; CDR3 protein: CASSKDYSGNTIYF
V gene: TRBV7-3; D gene: TRBD2; J gene: TRBJ2-5; clone size: -; CDR3 DNA: TGTGCCAGCAGCCTGGCTAGCGGGAGCTTCGAGACCCAGTACTTC; CDR3 protein: CASSLASGSFETQYF
V gene: TRBV4-2; D gene: TRBD2; J gene: TRBJ2-7; clone size: -; CDR3 DNA: TGTGCCAGCAGGGACACGTTTGCGGGAGGCTCCTACGAGCAGTACTTC; CDR3 protein: CASRDTFAGGSYEQYF
V gene: TRBV2; D gene: -; J gene: TRBJ2-4; clone size: -; CDR3 DNA: TGTGCCAGCAGTGAAGACATCGAAGCCAAAAACATTCAGTACTTC; CDR3 protein: CASSEDIEAKNIQYF
V gene: TRBV9; D gene: TRBD1; J gene: TRBJ1-1; clone size: few; CDR3 DNA: TGTGCCAGCAGCGCCTCGAACCTCGGGACAGGGAGGACTTCGAACACTGAAGCTTTCTTT; CDR3 protein: CASSASNLGTGRTSNTEAFF
V gene: TRBV27; D gene: -; J gene: TRBJ2-3; clone size: -; CDR3 DNA: TGTGCCAGCAGCAACACAGATACGCAGTATTTT; CDR3 protein: CASSNTDTQYF
V gene: TRBV5-1; D gene: TRBD2; J gene: TRBJ2-5; clone size: -; CDR3 DNA: TGCGCCAGCAGCTGGCGACTAGCGGGAGACGGGGAGACCCAGTACTTC; CDR3 protein: CASSWRLAGDGETQYF
V gene: TRBV5-1; D gene: TRBD2; J gene: TRBJ2-7; clone size: -; CDR3 DNA: TGCGCCAGCAGTTGGGGGGGGTCTTACTACGAGCAGTACTTC; CDR3 protein: CASSWGGSYYEQYF
V gene: TRBV28; D gene: TRBD1; J gene: TRBJ1-4; clone size: -; CDR3 DNA: TGTGCCAGCAGGGATTATGCGGGACAGAGTAATGAAAAACTGTTTTTT; CDR3 protein: CASRDYAGQSNEKLFF
V gene: TRBV7-9; D gene: -; J gene: TRBJ1-1; clone size: -; CDR3 DNA: TGTGCCAGCAGACCTCCTAGGCGGGAGGGCACTGAAGCTTTCTTT; CDR3 protein: CASRPPRREGTEAFF
V gene: TRBV21-1; D gene: -; J gene: TRBJ2-5; clone size: -; CDR3 DNA: TGTGCCAGCAGCAAAGTTTCACTAAAGCGGCGGGAGACCCAGTACTTC; CDR3 protein: CASSKVSLKRRETQYF
V gene: TRBV5-1; D gene: TRBD2; J gene: TRBJ2-7; clone size: -; CDR3 DNA: TGCGCCAGCAGCTTGGGGGGACTAGCGGGAGACGAGCAGTACTTC; CDR3 protein: CASSLGGLAGDEQYF
V gene: TRBV28; D gene: TRBD1; J gene: TRBJ1-1; clone size: -; CDR3 DNA: TGTGCCAGCAGTTTATCTAGGAGTTTTAGGACAGGGGAAGGGTCTGAAGCTTTCTTT; CDR3 protein: CASSLSRSFRTGEGSEAFF
V gene: TRBV27; D gene: TRBD2; J gene: TRBJ2-1; clone size: -; CDR3 DNA: TGTGCCAGCAGTTTGTGGACTAGCGGGGTATCCTACAATGAGCAGTTCTTC; CDR3 protein: CASSLWTSGVSYNEQFF
V gene: TRBV28; D gene: -; J gene: TRBJ1-1; clone size: few; CDR3 DNA: TGTGCCAGCAGTTTGAGGGCCGGGGGGAGCACTGAAGCTTTCTTT; CDR3 protein: CASSLRAGGSTEAFF
V gene: TRBV4-1; D gene: -; J gene: TRBJ2-7; clone size: -; CDR3 DNA: TGCGCCAGCAGCCAACGGACTCCTAGCTCCTACGAGCAGTACTTC; CDR3 protein: CASSQRTPSSYEQYF
V gene: TRBV27; D gene: TRBD1; J gene: TRBJ1-2; clone size: -; CDR3 DNA: TGTGCCAGCAGTTTATCCATAAAAGAGGGAAACAGGGGGCTTTTTGGCTACACCTTC; CDR3 protein: CASSLSIKEGNRGLFGYTF
V gene: TRBV9; D gene: TRBD2; J gene: TRBJ2-3; clone size: -; CDR3 DNA: TGTGCCAGCAGCTTTGGGACTAGCGGGAGGACAGATACGCAGTATTTT; CDR3 protein: CASSFGTSGRTDTQYF
V gene: TRBV18; D gene: -; J gene: TRBJ2-7; clone size: -; CDR3 DNA: TGTGCCAGCTCACCAGGGAGTGGTAGGGGGACCTCCTACGAGCAGTACTTC; CDR3 protein: CASSPGSGRGTSYEQYF
V gene: TRBV9; D gene: TRBD1; J gene: TRBJ1-1; clone size: few; CDR3 DNA: TGTGCCAGCAGCGTTGGACAGGGGGGAACTGAAGCTTTCTTT; CDR3 protein: CASSVGQGGTEAFF
V gene: TRBV4-1; D gene: TRBD1; J gene: TRBJ2-7; clone size: -; CDR3 DNA: TGCGCCAGCGGGGACAGAGGCGAGCAGTACTTC; CDR3 protein: CASGDRGEQYF
V gene: TRBV2; D gene: TRBD1; J gene: TRBJ2-7; clone size: -; CDR3 DNA: TGTGCCAGCAGTAGGACAGGGGACGAGCAGTACTTC; CDR3 protein: CASSRTGDEQYF
V gene: TRBV7-6; D gene: -; J gene: TRBJ2-7; clone size: -; CDR3 DNA: TGTGCCAGCCTGCCCGAGATTTCCTCCAACGAGCAGTACTTC; CDR3 protein: CASLPEISSNEQYF
V gene: TRBV19; D gene: -; J gene: TRBJ1-5; clone size: -; CDR3 DNA: TGTGCCAGTAGTATAGATCTCAATCAGCCCCAGCATTTT; CDR3 protein: CASSIDLNQPQHF
V gene: TRBV5-5; D gene: -; J gene: TRBJ1-3; clone size: -; CDR3 DNA: TGTGCCAGCAGCACAGGACCGGTTGGAAACACCATATATTTT; CDR3 protein: CASSTGPVGNTIYF
V gene: TRBV30; D gene: TRBD1; J gene: TRBJ2-7; clone size: few; CDR3 DNA: TGTGCCTGGGGAGATGGGACAGGGGAAGTGAATCAGTACTTC; CDR3 protein: CAWGDGTGEVNQYF
V gene: TRBV30; D gene: TRBD1; J gene: TRBJ1-4; clone size: few; CDR3 DNA: TGTGCCTGGAGCACCGGGACAGTAACAAATGAGAGGCTGTTTTTT; CDR3 protein: CAWSTGTVTNERLFF
V gene: TRBV7-9; D gene: TRBD1; J gene: TRBJ1-4; clone size: -; CDR3 DNA: TGTGCCAGCAGTAACCCATCAGGGGACAGGGGGAATGAAAAACTGTTTTTT; CDR3 protein: CASSNPSGDRGNEKLFF
V gene: TRBV6-5; D gene: -; J gene: TRBJ2-5; clone size: -; CDR3 DNA: TGTGCCAGCAGTTATCAGGGGGGAGAGACCCAGTACTTC; CDR3 protein: CASSYQGGETQYF
V gene: TRBV7-9; D gene: TRBD1; J gene: TRBJ2-1; clone size: -; CDR3 DNA: TGTGCCAGCAGCCAGGGGGCGTCCTACAATGAGCAGTTCTTC; CDR3 protein: CASSQGASYNEQFF
V gene: TRBV14; D gene: -; J gene: TRBJ2-7; clone size: -; CDR3 DNA: TGTGCCAGCAGCCAAGATACTCAGGGTGGTCGATACGAGCAGTACTTC; CDR3 protein: CASSQDTQGGRYEQYF
V gene: TRBV9; D gene: TRBD2; J gene: TRBJ2-1; clone size: -; CDR3 DNA: TGTGCCAGCAGCGTAGTGGACGGGAGGAGCGGGAAAAATGAGCAGTTCTTC; CDR3 protein: CASSVVDGRSGKNEQFF
V gene: TRBV21-1; D gene: -; J gene: TRBJ1-1; clone size: -; CDR3 DNA: TGTGCCAGCAGCACGGACAGGGACGAACCTGAAGCTTTCTTT; CDR3 protein: CASSTDRDEPEAFF
V gene: TRBV7-3; D gene: TRBD2; J gene: TRBJ2-1; clone size: -; CDR3 DNA: TGTGCCAGCAGCCATGGGACTAGCGGGAGTTATTCCGACAATGAGCAGTTCTTC; CDR3 protein: CASSHGTSGSYSDNEQFF
V gene: TRBV29-1; D gene: TRBD1; J gene: TRBJ1-2; clone size: -; CDR3 DNA: TGCAGTGTAACCAAAGGGACAGATTATGGCTACACCTTC; CDR3 protein: CSVTKGTDYGYTF